The 15 T cell receptor beta chains listed next were all sequenced from one sample in a study of control samples from healthy donors and cancer patients. The data were produced by immunoSEQ multiplex PCR, yet TCRdb's version contains in-frame clones alone and is incomplete. This table holds more than 70,000 clones, roughly nine tenths found once. The specimen was blood. The receptor set was obtained from a woman under 40 in good health.

The genes are TRBV4-1 and TRBJ1-5, with D uncertain. V was shortened by 1 base and J by 5 bases, with 9 bases between the two germline ends. The CDR3 covers 14 residues. Germline V gives CDR1 MGHRA, CDR2 YSYEKL. The CDR3 protein is CASSQVGGYQPQHF. CDR3 DNA sequence: TGCGCCAGCAGCCAAGTTGGAGGATATCAGCCCCAGCATTTT.

The chain has TRBV7-9 and TRBJ1-4; D is ambiguous. The CDR3 totals 16 residues. In germline, CDR1 is SEHNR, CDR2 FQNEAQ (reference sequence). Trimming removed 4 bases from V and 8 bases from J, with 20 bases in between. The CDR3 region has the DNA TGTGCCAGCAGCTCCACCCTAGGACGAGGGAGGGAAAAACTGTTTTTT. This gives the protein CASSSTLGRGREKLFF.

This chain uses TRBV9 with TRBJ2-3; 9 nucleotides match TRBD2. The germline CDR1 and CDR2 sequences are SGDLS and YYNGEE. V lost 2 bases, J lost 0 bases, and 10 bases stayed unmatched. This CDR3 spans 18 amino acids. CDR3 DNA: TGTGCCAGCAGCGTTTCAGCGGGAGGTTGGCCAAGCACAGATACGCAGTATTTT. Translated, it gives CASSVSAGGWPSTDTQYF.

V and J are TRBV5-1 and TRBJ2-2, with 9 nucleotides matching TRBD1. Germline CDR1 SGHRS, CDR2 YFSETQ. The CDR3 consists of 16 residues. V shed 5 bases and J 5 bases; nucleotides not matched to a gene: 10. Here the CDR3 reads CASRPPGQGGTGELFF. The DNA of the CDR3 is TGCGCCAGCAGACCTCCGGGACAGGGAGGTACCGGGGAGCTGTTTTTT. The variable domain in full, completed from reference TRBV5-1 and TRBJ2-2, reads KAGVTQTPRYLIKTRGQQVTLSCSPISGHRSVSWYQQTPGQGLQFLFEYFSETQRNKGNFPGRFSGRQFSNSRSEMNVSTLELGDSALYLCASRPPGQGGTGELFFGEGSRLTVL.

V usage is TRBV5-1 and J usage is TRBJ1-1, with D unresolved. The length of the CDR3 is 13 residues. CDR1 and CDR2 (germline): SGHRS, YFSETQ. Trimming left V 1 base short and J 6 bases short, with 10 bases between. CDR3 nucleotides: TGCGCCAGCAGCTTGTCTGGTGGGGCTGAAGCTTTCTTT. Encoded protein: CASSLSGGAEAFF.

The chain is built from TRBV5-1 and TRBJ2-1, with D possibly being TRBD2 (6 bases). The germline V gene has CDR1 SGHRS and CDR2 YFSETQ. The CDR3 covers 18 residues. V was shortened by 1 base and J by 3 bases, with 20 bases between the two germline ends. CDR3 in DNA: TGCGCCAGCAGCTTGAAGGGCAGCCGGGACTCACACTACAATGAGCAGTTCTTC. Protein product: CASSLKGSRDSHYNEQFF.

This chain joins TRBV12-1 and TRBJ2-2; the table assigns TRBD1, which was not confirmed against the DNA. TRBV12-1 is a pseudogene locus. The CDR3 has 13 amino acids. The CDR3 DNA follows: TGTGCCAGCAACGACAGGGATACCGGGGAGCTGTTTTTT. Protein product: CASNDRDTGELFF.

V is TRBV12-5 and J is TRBJ1-5; D may be TRBD1 (5 bases). CDR3 length: 15 amino acids. Trimming took off 1 base at V and 2 bases at J, with 9 bases between the two ends. Germline CDR1 reads LGHNT; CDR2 reads FRNRAP. The CDR3 here is CASGLGGIGNQPQHF. CDR3 nucleotides: TGTGCTAGTGGTTTGGGGGGGATTGGCAATCAGCCCCAGCATTTT.

The rearrangement uses TRBV6-5 and TRBJ1-1; D gene uncertain. CDR1 and CDR2 (germline): MNHEY, SVGAGI. The CDR3 length is 14 residues. Trimming left V 2 bases short and J 3 bases short, with 10 bases between. CDR3 sequence reads: CASSYRVGDTEAFF. Here the CDR3 DNA reads TGTGCCAGCAGTTACAGGGTGGGTGACACTGAAGCTTTCTTT.

For the CDR3, the DNA is TGTGCCAGCAGCCCAGGGGGCTTGCCGAACACCGGGGAGCTGTTTTTT. Translated, it gives CASSPGGLPNTGELFF. The chain couples TRBV6-4 to TRBJ2-2, with 8 bases aligning to TRBD1. Germline V gives CDR1 MRHNA, CDR2 SNTAGT. The CDR3 length is 16 residues. V gave up 6 bases and J gave up 0 bases; unmatched junction bases: 6.

The genes are TRBV23-1 and TRBJ1-1; D possibly corresponds to TRBD1 (5 bases). TRBV23-1 is an ORF, with its function uncertain. With 4 bases removed from V and 0 bases from J, the gap between germline ends came to 15 bases. The CDR3 contains 16 residues. The CDR3, as DNA: TGCGCCAGCAGTCCCCCGGGACGGATTATGAACACTGAAGCTTTCTTT. This translates into CASSPPGRIMNTEAFF.

The V call is TRBV2, the J call TRBJ2-3; D is perhaps TRBD1 (6 bases). V was shortened by 4 bases and J by 5 bases, with 16 bases between the two germline ends. Germline values: CDR1 SNHLY, CDR2 FYNNEI. The length of the CDR3 is 15 residues. The CDR3, as DNA: TGTGCCAGCAGTGTGGCGGTTAGGGGGAGAGATACGCAGTATTTT. Translation: CASSVAVRGRDTQYF.

This chain uses TRBV3-1 (or the pseudogene TRBV3-2) with TRBJ1-2; a possible D gene is TRBD1 (5 bases). The CDR3 contains 17 residues. V was pared by 1 base and J by 5 bases, with 20 bases between. CDR1 and CDR2 from the germline V gene are LGHDT and YNNKEL (reference sequence). The CDR3 DNA reads as TGTGCCAGCAGCCAAGTTGTAGGTTTCTGGGGCGGTTATGGCTACACCTTC. This translates into CASSQVVGFWGGYGYTF.

The rearrangement links TRBV30 to TRBJ2-3; D call uncertain. Germline V gene sequence: CDR1 GTSNPN, CDR2 SVGIG (reference sequence). V lost 6 bases and J lost 1, with 5 bases in between. The CDR3 loop spans 11 amino acids. Here the CDR3 DNA reads TGTGCCTGCGACGGCACAGATACGCAGTATTTT. Translating it yields CACDGTDTQYF.

The genes are TRBV11-3 and TRBJ2-1; the D gene is possibly TRBD2 (6 bases). CDR1 is SGHNT, CDR2 YENEEA, per germline. The V and J ends lost 2 bases and 10 bases respectively, with 18 bases between them. The CDR3 extends over 15 amino acids. CDR3 bases: TGTGCCAGCAGCTTATCCGCCGCGGGAAGAGGCGAGCAGTTCTTC. Its protein is CASSLSAAGRGEQFF.